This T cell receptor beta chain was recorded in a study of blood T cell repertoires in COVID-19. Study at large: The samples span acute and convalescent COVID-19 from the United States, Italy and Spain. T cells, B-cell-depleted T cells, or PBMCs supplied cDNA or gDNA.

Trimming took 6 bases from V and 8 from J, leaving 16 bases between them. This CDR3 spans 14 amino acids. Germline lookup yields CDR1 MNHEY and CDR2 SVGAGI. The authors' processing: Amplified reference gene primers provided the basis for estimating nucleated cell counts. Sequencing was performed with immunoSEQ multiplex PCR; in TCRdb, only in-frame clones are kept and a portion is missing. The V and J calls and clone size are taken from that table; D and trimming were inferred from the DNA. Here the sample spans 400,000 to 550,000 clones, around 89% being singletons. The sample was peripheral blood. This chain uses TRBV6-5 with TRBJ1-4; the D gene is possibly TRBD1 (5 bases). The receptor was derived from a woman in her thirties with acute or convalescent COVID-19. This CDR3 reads CASSPGTGGEKLFF. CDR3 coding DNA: TGTGCCAGCAGCCCCGGGACGGGAGGAGAAAAACTGTTTTTT.